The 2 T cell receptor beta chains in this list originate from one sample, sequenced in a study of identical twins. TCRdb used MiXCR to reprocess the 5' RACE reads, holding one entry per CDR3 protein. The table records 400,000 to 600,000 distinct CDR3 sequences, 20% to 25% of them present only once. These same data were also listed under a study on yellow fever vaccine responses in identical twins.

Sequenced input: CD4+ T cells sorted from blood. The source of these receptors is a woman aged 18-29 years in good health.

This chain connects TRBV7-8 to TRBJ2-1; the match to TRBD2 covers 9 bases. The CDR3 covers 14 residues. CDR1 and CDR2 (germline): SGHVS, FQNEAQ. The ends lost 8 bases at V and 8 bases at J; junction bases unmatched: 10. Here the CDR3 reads CASLGLARLDEQFF. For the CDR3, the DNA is TGTGCCAGCTTAGGACTAGCGCGTTTGGATGAGCAGTTCTTC.

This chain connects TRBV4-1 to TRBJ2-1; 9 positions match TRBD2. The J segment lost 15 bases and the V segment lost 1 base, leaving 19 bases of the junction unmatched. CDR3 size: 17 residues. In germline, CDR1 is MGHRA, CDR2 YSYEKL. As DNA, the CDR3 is TGCGCCAGCAGCCAAGTGGGTCTTGAGGGCGGGAGGGCCTCTCCGTTCTTC. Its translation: CASSQVGLEGGRASPFF.